The 6 T cell receptor beta chains below all came from one sample that was sequenced in a study of T cells in Graves' hyperthyroidism and ophthalmopathy. The TCR beta CDR3 regions underwent amplification using RNA transcripts as the source. Carried out on the TCR CDR3, a first-round RT-PCR used the HTBI primer set. Using its own MiXCR run on the multiplex PCR reads, TCRdb lists one record per CDR3 protein. The sample has nearly 600,000 distinct CDR3 sequences; approximately 14% are singletons. Material for sequencing was blood. The receptors here all came from a woman younger than 45 with Graves' hyperthyroidism that later progressed to Graves' ophthalmopathy.

This clonotype was counted ten times or more. V and J are TRBV20-1 and TRBJ2-7; tentatively, D is TRBD2 (6 bases). Trimming removed 0 bases at V and 4 bases at J, with 22 bases between. The CDR3 loop spans 17 amino acids. Germline V CDR1 and CDR2: DFQATT, SNEGSKA (reference sequence). CDR3 amino acids: CSARDAGRYSDPYEQYF. CDR3 DNA sequence: TGCAGTGCTAGAGATGCGGGGAGGTATTCCGACCCGTACGAGCAGTACTTC.

The sample holds many counts of this clonotype. The V gene is TRBV6-1, the J gene TRBJ1-2; a weak D match, TRBD1 (5 bases). From germline, CDR1 is MNHNS and CDR2 SASEGT. The V gene lost 7 bases and the J gene lost 7 bases, with 19 bases spanning the gap. This CDR3 region has 14 residues. CDR3 in amino acids: CASTLEQASAGYTF. As DNA, the CDR3 is TGTGCCAGCACCTTAGAACAGGCTTCGGCTGGCTACACCTTC.

The chain is built from TRBV5-1 and TRBJ2-1; D is unclear. This CDR3 spans 13 amino acids. Germline assignment: CDR1 SGHRS and CDR2 YFSETQ. V shed 5 bases and J shed 7 bases, with 13 bases lying between them. CDR3 amino acids: CASSSPPFNEQFF. Written as DNA, the CDR3 is TGCGCCAGCAGTTCCCCCCCGTTTAATGAGCAGTTCTTC.

This clonotype was counted at least ten times. This rearrangement joins TRBV7-2 to TRBJ2-1; 9 bases are shared with TRBD2. Looked up from germline, CDR1 is SGHTA and CDR2 is FQGNSA. CDR3 size: 15 residues. Unmatched junction bases numbered 3, after V lost 1 base and J lost 5 bases. The CDR3 is CASSLERLADNEQFF. In DNA form, the CDR3 reads TGTGCCAGCAGCTTAGAAAGACTAGCGGACAATGAGCAGTTCTTC.

This clonotype came up a few times. V and J are TRBV7-2 and TRBJ2-2; D not resolved. The CDR3 runs to 14 residues. Germline V gene lookup returns CDR1 SGHTA and CDR2 FQGNSA. Trimming removed 1 base from V and 2 bases from J, with 5 bases in between. The CDR3 is CASSLELNTGELFF. The CDR3 DNA sequence: TGTGCCAGCAGCTTAGAACTAAACACCGGGGAGCTGTTTTTT.

This clonotype has more than one count but fewer than ten. The V call is TRBV6-2 or TRBV6-3, the J call TRBJ2-3; D may be TRBD2 (5 bases). The CDR3 sequence is 14 residues long. Trimming stripped 4 bases from V and 4 bases from J, with 12 bases between. Germline V gene data show CDR1 as MNHEY and CDR2 as SVGEGT. The CDR3 protein is CASSSWTVADTQYF. The CDR3 DNA reads TGTGCCAGCAGTTCCTGGACTGTCGCAGATACGCAGTATTTT.